Each of the 21 T cell receptor beta chains below was sequenced from the same sample in a study of shared clonotypes between healthy human individuals. The protocol was immunoSEQ multiplex PCR, while the TCRdb copy is restricted to in-frame clones and leaves out a portion. The profile covers millions of clones, with just over 90% appearing a single time and about 0.13% taken by the ten largest. The sequencing sample was made of naive CD4+ T cells sorted from blood. Subset specified: CD45RA+ positively selected. The receptors originated from a man younger than 35 in good health.

This rearrangement joins TRBV5-5 to TRBJ1-4, with no clear D. V lost 4 bases and J 4 bases, leaving 8 bases between the germline ends. The germline gives CDR1 SGHKS, CDR2 YYEKEE (reference sequence). This CDR3 contains 13 residues. CDR3 sequence (DNA): TGTGCCAGCAGCCAGACGGTTAATGAAAAACTGTTTTTT. Translation gives CASSQTVNEKLFF.

The genes are TRBV2 and TRBJ1-1; no reliable D call. Looked up from germline, CDR1 is SNHLY and CDR2 is FYNNEI. This CDR3 is 18 amino acids long. V was trimmed by 6 bases and J by 5 bases, leaving 28 bases between them. Here the CDR3 DNA reads TGTGCCAGCAGGGCAAGAAGACCGGGAAGGGTCGAGAAAACTGAAGCTTTCTTT. It codes for CASRARRPGRVEKTEAFF.

The genes are TRBV4-1 and TRBJ2-7; TRBD2 matches 11 bases. The CDR3 has 17 residues. Germline CDR1 reads MGHRA; CDR2 reads YSYEKL. Unmatched junction bases numbered 6, after V lost 0 bases and J lost 2 bases. The CDR3 spells CASSQDWTSGYTYEQYF. The CDR3 region has the DNA TGCGCCAGCAGCCAAGATTGGACTAGCGGGTATACCTACGAGCAGTACTTC.

The chain links TRBV10-1 to TRBJ2-5; possibly TRBD1 for D (5 bases). The CDR3 is 12 amino acids. CDR1 and CDR2 (germline): WNHNN, SYGVQD (reference sequence). Trimming removed 6 bases from V and 4 bases from J, with 9 bases in between. The CDR3 nucleotides read TGCGCCAGCAGAGGTCAGGGAGAGACCCAGTACTTC. Translation gives CASRGQGETQYF.

This clone is a singleton in its sample. The chain employs TRBV19 and TRBJ2-1, with 12 bases that match TRBD2. Trimming removed 5 bases from V and 6 bases from J; junction bases left unmatched: 8. This CDR3 has 16 amino acids. Germline CDR1 LNHDA, CDR2 SQIVND (reference sequence). As DNA, the CDR3 is TGTGCCAGTAGTGCCGGACTAGCGGGATGGTCCAATGAGCAGTTCTTC. It yields the protein CASSAGLAGWSNEQFF. Based on the CDR3 plus reference TRBV19 and TRBJ2-1, the full variable domain is DGGITQSPKYLFRKEGQNVTLSCEQNLNHDAMYWYRQDPGQGLRLIYYSQIVNDFQKGDIAEGYSVSREKKESFPLTVTSAQKNPTAFYLCASSAGLAGWSNEQFFGPGTRLTVL.

This sequence joins TRBV5-1 and TRBJ2-7, with 11 bases fitting TRBD1. Germline loops: CDR1 SGHRS, CDR2 YFSETQ. With 4 bases clipped from V and 9 bases from J, the junction kept 15 bases outside the gene matches. The CDR3 extends over 16 amino acids. The CDR3 DNA sequence: TGCGCCAGCAGCCCCGGACAGGGGGCTACACAAAGGGCGCAGTACTTC. It is translated as CASSPGQGATQRAQYF.

This sequence joins TRBV6-1 and TRBJ2-7; D may be TRBD1 (6 bases). Trimming cost V 7 bases and J 3 bases, with 16 bases left between them. The CDR3 loop spans 14 amino acids. The germline V gene has CDR1 MNHNS and CDR2 SASEGT. Here the CDR3 reads CASNSRAGVYEQYF. As DNA, the CDR3 is TGTGCCAGCAACTCTAGGGCAGGGGTCTACGAGCAGTACTTC.

This clone was counted a single time. The V call is TRBV28, the J call TRBJ1-1, with a weak D call TRBD1 (6 bases). Trimming removed 0 bases at V and 4 bases at J, with 15 bases between. The CDR3 length is 16 residues. Germline V gives CDR1 MDHEN, CDR2 SYDVKM. The CDR3 spells CASSLWHLGGVTEAFF. As DNA, the CDR3 is TGTGCCAGCAGTTTATGGCATCTTGGGGGCGTCACTGAAGCTTTCTTT.

The genes are TRBV10-3 and TRBJ2-1; D not resolved. Germline V gives CDR1 ENHRY, CDR2 SYGVKD. With 0 bases removed from V and 1 base from J, the gap between germline ends came to 16 bases. CDR3 size: 18 residues. CDR3 protein: CAISESVALPVSYNEQFF. The CDR3 DNA reads TGTGCCATCAGTGAGTCGGTTGCACTTCCTGTATCCTACAATGAGCAGTTCTTC.

The chain has TRBV5-4 and TRBJ2-5; D is unclear. This CDR3 is 13 amino acids long. V gave up 0 bases and J gave up 4 bases, with 7 bases separating them. Germline V gives CDR1 SGHNT, CDR2 YYREEE (reference sequence). The CDR3 region is CASSLGIGETQYF. CDR3 bases: TGTGCCAGCAGCTTGGGTATTGGAGAGACCCAGTACTTC.

For the CDR3, the DNA is TGTGCCAGCAGCCAAGGGGGGGTGAACACTGAAGCTTTCTTT. This encodes CASSQGGVNTEAFF. The chain has TRBV4-2 and TRBJ1-1, with a possible D match to TRBD1 (5 bases). Per germline, CDR1 LGHNA and CDR2 YNFKEQ. Trimming cost V 1 base and J 0 bases, with 6 bases left between them. The CDR3 has 14 residues.

There are a few counts of this clone. Other nucleotide sequences in the sample specify the same CDR3. The rearrangement joins TRBV18 to TRBJ2-2, with TRBD1 matching over 11 bases. The CDR3 is 15 amino acids. Per the germline V gene, CDR1 is KGHSH and CDR2 is LQKENI. Germline trimming cut 3 bases from V and 4 bases from J; bases unmatched to any gene: 1. In DNA, the CDR3 is TGTGCCAGCTCACCCGGGACAGGGGGCACCGGGGAGCTGTTTTTT. Translation gives CASSPGTGGTGELFF.

The V and J genes are TRBV6-6 and TRBJ2-5; no clear D. This CDR3 is 11 amino acids long. The germline gives CDR1 MNHNY, CDR2 SVGAGI (reference sequence). V lost 4 bases to trimming and J lost 4 bases, with 4 bases between them. CDR3 amino acids: CASSSRETQYF. CDR3 in DNA: TGTGCCAGCAGTTCCAGAGAGACCCAGTACTTC.

The chain uses TRBV4-1 and TRBJ2-7; tentatively, D is TRBD1 (5 bases). The germline gives CDR1 MGHRA, CDR2 YSYEKL. The CDR3 spans 16 residues. Trimming removed 1 base from V and 2 bases from J, with 15 bases in between. The CDR3 loop reads CASSQVEQGTPYEQYF. The CDR3 DNA reads TGCGCCAGCAGCCAAGTAGAGCAGGGTACCCCCTACGAGCAGTACTTC.

The V and J genes are TRBV18 and TRBJ1-3; 7 nucleotides agree with TRBD1. Unmatched junction bases numbered 3, after V lost 0 bases and J lost 4 bases. The CDR3 has 15 amino acids. Germline CDR1 KGHSH, CDR2 LQKENI. The CDR3 reads CASSPPGQPGNTIYF. CDR3 DNA sequence: TGTGCCAGCTCACCACCGGGACAGCCAGGAAACACCATATATTTT. The full variable domain, completed using reference TRBV18 and TRBJ1-3, is NAGVMQNPRHLVRRRGQEARLRCSPMKGHSHVYWYRQLPEEGLKFMVYLQKENIIDESGMPKERFSAEFPKEGPSILRIQQVVRGDSAAYFCASSPPGQPGNTIYFGEGSWLTVV.

The chain has TRBV9 and TRBJ1-6; D may be TRBD1 (5 bases). The CDR3 totals 14 residues. Germline CDR1 and CDR2: SGDLS and YYNGEE. V was clipped by 4 bases and J by 8 bases, with 13 bases between them. DNA of the CDR3: TGTGCCAGCAGCCGGGACCCCTTGGATTCACCCCTCCACTTT. Its translation: CASSRDPLDSPLHF.

This chain joins TRBV5-4 and TRBJ1-2; 9 positions agree with TRBD1. V lost 0 bases and J lost 4; bases outside the gene matches: 4. Germline loops: CDR1 SGHNT, CDR2 YYREEE (reference sequence). This CDR3 contains 15 residues. For the CDR3, the DNA is TGTGCCAGCAGCTTGGGGGACAGGGCGTTCTATGGCTACACCTTC. It specifies CASSLGDRAFYGYTF.

This clone showed up just once. V and J are TRBV5-1 and TRBJ2-3, with D unclear. This CDR3 has 15 residues. Germline V CDR1 and CDR2: SGHRS, YFSETQ. Trimming shortened V by 0 bases and J by 1 base, and 9 bases separated the two germline ends. The CDR3 loop reads CASSLAPTRTDTQYF. DNA of the CDR3: TGCGCCAGCAGCTTGGCCCCTACCCGCACAGATACGCAGTATTTT.

The genes are TRBV7-9 and TRBJ2-1; the match to TRBD2 covers 12 bases. The CDR3 is 15 amino acids. Trimming at V came to 3 bases and at J to 8 bases, leaving 5 bases not matched to a gene. The germline V gene has CDR1 SEHNR and CDR2 FQNEAQ (reference sequence). CDR3: CASSFRLAGVDEQFF. In DNA form, the CDR3 reads TGTGCCAGCAGCTTCCGACTAGCGGGAGTTGATGAGCAGTTCTTC. The complete variable domain, with remaining parts taken from reference TRBV7-9 and TRBJ2-1, reads DTGVSQNPRHKITKRGQNVTFRCDPISEHNRLYWYRQTLGQGPEFLTYFQNEAQLEKSRLLSDRFSAERPKGSFSTLEIQRTEQGDSAMYLCASSFRLAGVDEQFFGPGTRLTVL.

J is TRBJ1-5 and V is TRBV28; no definite D call. Germline V CDR1 and CDR2: MDHEN, SYDVKM. Trimming took off 1 base at V and 6 bases at J, with 4 bases between the two ends. The CDR3 contains 12 residues. The DNA of the CDR3 is TGTGCCAGCAGTTTATTTGGTCAGCCCCAGCATTTT. Amino acids: CASSLFGQPQHF.

This clone turned up a few times. The chain recombines TRBV18 with TRBJ1-1; D gene unclear. Germline V lookup: CDR1 KGHSH, CDR2 LQKENI. The CDR3 extends over 13 amino acids. Trimming took 2 bases from V and 6 from J, leaving 10 bases between them. The CDR3 protein is CASSPAMDSEAFF. The CDR3 DNA reads TGTGCCAGCTCACCAGCAATGGACTCTGAAGCTTTCTTT.